This T cell receptor beta chain was identified in a study of patients and donors after allogeneic stem cell transplantation. In germline, CDR1 is SGHAT, CDR2 FQNNGV. The CDR3 consists of 12 residues. V was shortened by 5 bases and J by 8 bases, with 12 bases between the two germline ends. TCRdb called the RT-PCR reads again in MiXCR, with one record for every CDR3 protein. The sample holds roughly 960,000 distinct CDR3 sequences, more than 15% seen once. This TCR derives from a human donor who was either an allogeneic HSCT recipient or a stem cell or donor lymphocyte infusion donor (not recorded which). It is not recorded whose cells these are; they may come from a transplant donor. The sequencing input was blood, either unsorted or a sorted T cell fraction (not recorded which). The V and J genes are TRBV11-2 and TRBJ1-1; tentative D call: TRBD1 (5 bases). DNA of the CDR3: TGTGCCAGCAGCGATGACAGACCCGAAGCTTTCTTT. Its translation is CASSDDRPEAFF.